Reported below is one T cell receptor beta chain. What it binds is not known. This entry comes from a study of shared clonotypes between healthy human individuals. As processed by the authors: Junction-only sequences without quality scores came from ImmunoSEQ, so filtering differed. TCRdb's copy holds only in-frame clones and misses some; the assay was immunoSEQ multiplex PCR. V and J calls and clone size come straight from that table; D and trimming were deduced from the DNA. The sample comprises 1,500,000 or so clones, roughly 96% of which are singletons, and roughly 1.1% rests with the top ten. Findings and caveats of the study: Owing to a small donor count, the genetic and exposure-history diversity represented was limited. Across a handful of donors, naive CD4 shared around 5.1%, naive CD8 more than 3%, memory CD4 roughly 2.5%, memory CD8 0.4%.

The sequenced material came from naive CD4+ T cells sorted from blood. As for subset: CD45RA+ positively selected. This sequence originates from a man in his thirties or forties in good health.

CDR3 sequence reads: CASSVGPGQQLPSYNEQFF. CDR3 in DNA: TGTGCCAGCAGCGTAGGCCCGGGACAGCAGCTCCCTTCCTACAATGAGCAGTTCTTC. This chain joins TRBV9 and TRBJ2-1; 7 nucleotides align to TRBD1. Trimming cost V 0 bases and J 1 base; bases outside gene matches: 13. Germline-derived CDR1 and CDR2 are SGDLS and YYNGEE. The CDR3 is 19 residues long. The complete variable domain, with remaining parts taken from reference TRBV9 and TRBJ2-1, reads DSGVTQTPKHLITATGQRVTLRCSPRSGDLSVYWYQQSLDQGLQFLIQYYNGEERAKGNILERFSAQQFPDLHSELNLSSLELGDSALYFCASSVGPGQQLPSYNEQFFGPGTRLTVL.